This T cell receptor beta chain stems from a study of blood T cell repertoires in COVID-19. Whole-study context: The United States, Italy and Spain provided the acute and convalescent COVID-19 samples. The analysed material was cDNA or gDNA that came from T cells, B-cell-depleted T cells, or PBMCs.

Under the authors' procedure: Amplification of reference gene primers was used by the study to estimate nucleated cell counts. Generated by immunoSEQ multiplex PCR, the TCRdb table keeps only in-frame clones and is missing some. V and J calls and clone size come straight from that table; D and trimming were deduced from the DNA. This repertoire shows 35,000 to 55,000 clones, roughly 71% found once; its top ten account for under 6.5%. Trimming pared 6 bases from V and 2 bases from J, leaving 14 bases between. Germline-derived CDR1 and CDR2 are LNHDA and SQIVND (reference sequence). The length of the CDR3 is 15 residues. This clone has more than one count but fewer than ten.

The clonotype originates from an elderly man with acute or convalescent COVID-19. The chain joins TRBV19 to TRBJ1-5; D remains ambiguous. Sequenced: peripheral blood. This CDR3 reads CASSMEGSGNQPQHF. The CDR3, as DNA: TGTGCCAGTAGCATGGAGGGATCGGGCAATCAGCCCCAGCATTTT.